This T cell receptor beta chain was documented in a study of beta chain features in type 1 diabetes. Study context: Patients were similar to healthy donors in age and gender (as well as in cell yields).

Each of the sorted populations had a purity greater than 98%. The study's findings and limits: Moderate yet significant TCRB CDR3 shortening was seen in Type 1 diabetes patients in all four CD4+ subsets.

The study reverse transcribed the entire isolated RNA, so it sequenced expressed TCRB transcripts. Generated by immunoSEQ multiplex PCR, the TCRdb table keeps only in-frame clones and is missing some. The data show just over 600,000 clones, around 16% seen once. There are a few counts of this clone. Its antigen is unidentified. CDR1 is KGHSH and CDR2 is LQKENI in the germline V gene. V was pared by 5 bases and J by 3 bases, with 7 bases between. This CDR3 spans 13 amino acids. Sequenced material: naive CD4+ T cells from blood. The TCR comes from a man aged 18 to 30 in good health. The chain carries TRBV18 and TRBJ1-4; D gene uncertain. The CDR3 DNA reads TGTGCCAGCTCATTTTCGGCTAATGAAAAACTGTTTTTT. Amino acid sequence: CASSFSANEKLFF.